This T cell receptor (beta chain) derives from a study of identical twins. Study results and limitations: Twin-shared out-of-frame alpha sequences were enriched for low generation probability.

From the 5' RACE reads, TCRdb called clonotypes with MiXCR, one entry per CDR3 protein. Of 1.5 million to 2 million distinct CDR3 sequences in the sample, more than 30% are singletons; the top ten hold about 0.27%. Many counts were recorded for this clonotype. The antigen is undetermined. Germline loops: CDR1 MNHNY, CDR2 SVGAGI (reference sequence). This CDR3 comprises 16 residues. Between the trimmed V and J ends, which lost 2 bases and 2 bases, there was a span of 13 bases. The sequenced sample consisted of cord blood. V and J are TRBV6-6 and TRBJ2-1; D is unresolved. This sequence originates from a newborn girl in good health. The DNA of the CDR3 is TGTGCCAGCAGTTACCCCTGGTCGCATACCTACAATGAGCAGTTCTTC. Translating it yields CASSYPWSHTYNEQFF.